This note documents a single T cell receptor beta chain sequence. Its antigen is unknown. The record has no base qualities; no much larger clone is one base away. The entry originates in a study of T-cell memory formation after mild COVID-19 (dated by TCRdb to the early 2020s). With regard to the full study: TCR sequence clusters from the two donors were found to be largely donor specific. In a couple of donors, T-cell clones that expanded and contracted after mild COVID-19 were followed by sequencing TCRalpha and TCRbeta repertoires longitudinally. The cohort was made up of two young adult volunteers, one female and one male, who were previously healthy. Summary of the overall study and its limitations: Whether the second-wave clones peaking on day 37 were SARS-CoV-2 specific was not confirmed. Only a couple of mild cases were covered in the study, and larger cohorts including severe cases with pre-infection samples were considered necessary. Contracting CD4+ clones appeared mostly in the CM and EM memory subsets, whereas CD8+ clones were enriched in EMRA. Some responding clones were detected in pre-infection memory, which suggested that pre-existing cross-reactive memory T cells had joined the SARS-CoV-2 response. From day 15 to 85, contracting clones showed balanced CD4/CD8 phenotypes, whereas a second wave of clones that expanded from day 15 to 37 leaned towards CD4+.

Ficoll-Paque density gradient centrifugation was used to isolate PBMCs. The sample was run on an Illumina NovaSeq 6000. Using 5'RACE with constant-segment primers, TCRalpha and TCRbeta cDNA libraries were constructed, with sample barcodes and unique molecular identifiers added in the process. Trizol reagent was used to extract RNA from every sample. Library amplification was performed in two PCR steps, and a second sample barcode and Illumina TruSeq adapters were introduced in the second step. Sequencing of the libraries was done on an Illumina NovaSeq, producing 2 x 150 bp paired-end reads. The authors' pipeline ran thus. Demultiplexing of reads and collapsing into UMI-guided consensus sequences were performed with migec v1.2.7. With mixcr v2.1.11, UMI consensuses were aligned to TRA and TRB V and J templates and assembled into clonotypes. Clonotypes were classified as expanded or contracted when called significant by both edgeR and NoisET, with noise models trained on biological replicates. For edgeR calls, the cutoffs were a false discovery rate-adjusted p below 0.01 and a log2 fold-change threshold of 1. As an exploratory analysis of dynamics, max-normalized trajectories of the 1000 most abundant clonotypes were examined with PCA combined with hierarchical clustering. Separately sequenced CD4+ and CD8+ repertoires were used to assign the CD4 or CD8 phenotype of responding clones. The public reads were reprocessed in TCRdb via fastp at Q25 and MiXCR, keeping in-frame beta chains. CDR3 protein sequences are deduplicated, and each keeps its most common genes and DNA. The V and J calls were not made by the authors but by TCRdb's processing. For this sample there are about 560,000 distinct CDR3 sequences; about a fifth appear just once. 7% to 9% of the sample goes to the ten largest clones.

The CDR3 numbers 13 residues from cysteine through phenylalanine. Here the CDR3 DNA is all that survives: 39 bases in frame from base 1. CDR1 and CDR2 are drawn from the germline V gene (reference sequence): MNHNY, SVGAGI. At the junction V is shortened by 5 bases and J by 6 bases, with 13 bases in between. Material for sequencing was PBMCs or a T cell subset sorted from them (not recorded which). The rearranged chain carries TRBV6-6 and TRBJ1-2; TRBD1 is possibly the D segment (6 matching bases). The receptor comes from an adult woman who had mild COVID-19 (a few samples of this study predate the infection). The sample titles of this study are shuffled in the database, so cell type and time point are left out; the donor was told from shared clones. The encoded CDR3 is CASSPGTLNGYTF. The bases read TGTGCCAGCAGTCCCGGGACACTTAATGGCTACACCTTC.